A selection of T cell receptor beta chains follows, all from one sample in a study of shared clonotypes between healthy human individuals. Only in-frame clones appear in the TCRdb table, and some are missing; sequencing was by immunoSEQ multiplex PCR. The sample records roughly 2,500,000 clones, over 85% being singletons. Sequenced: naive CD4+ T cells from PBMCs. All receptors derive from a man younger than 35 in good health. Some clones in this sample may be carry-over from other donors' samples. CDR3s include the opening cysteine and the closing phenylalanine or tryptophan. D genes are given only for firm matches. Size tells how often a clone was seen (once, few, many) or the class of an expanded clone, and some rows leave it out.

d_gene: .
v_gene: TRBV7-9
j_gene: TRBJ1-2
abundance: .
CDR3nt: TGTGCCAGCAGCTTACCCCGGAGGGTGGACTATGGCTACACCTTC
CDR3aa: CASSLPRRVDYGYTF

d_gene: .
v_gene: TRBV5-1
j_gene: TRBJ1-2
abundance: .
CDR3nt: TGCGCCAGCAGCTTGGCAGGGCAGATCAACTATGGCTACACCTTC
CDR3aa: CASSLAGQINYGYTF

d_gene: TRBD2
v_gene: TRBV18
j_gene: TRBJ2-1
abundance: .
CDR3nt: TGTGCCAGCTCACCTCTCCCGGGACTAGCGGGAGGTAGTGAGCAGTTCTTC
CDR3aa: CASSPLPGLAGGSEQFF

d_gene: .
v_gene: TRBV7-9
j_gene: TRBJ2-5
abundance: .
CDR3nt: TGTGCCAGCACCTTTTCTCTCGGAGGGACGTACCAAGAGACCCAGTACTTC
CDR3aa: CASTFSLGGTYQETQYF

d_gene: TRBD1
v_gene: TRBV7-9
j_gene: TRBJ2-6
abundance: .
CDR3nt: TGTGCCAGCAGCTCCCGGGACAGGGGTTCTGGGGCCAACGTCCTGACTTTC
CDR3aa: CASSSRDRGSGANVLTF

d_gene: .
v_gene: TRBV5-1
j_gene: TRBJ2-5
abundance: .
CDR3nt: TGCGCCAGCAGTAGGGGGGGGTCACTCCAAGAGACCCAGTACTTC
CDR3aa: CASSRGGSLQETQYF

d_gene: TRBD2
v_gene: TRBV9
j_gene: TRBJ2-1
abundance: .
CDR3nt: TGTGCCAGCAGCGCTTTTTCCGGGACTAGCTCCTACAATGAGCAGTTCTTC
CDR3aa: CASSAFSGTSSYNEQFF

d_gene: .
v_gene: TRBV19
j_gene: TRBJ1-2
abundance: .
CDR3nt: TGTGCCAGTAGCATAGGGGTAAGGTCCTATGGCTACACCTTC
CDR3aa: CASSIGVRSYGYTF

d_gene: TRBD2
v_gene: TRBV28
j_gene: TRBJ2-1
abundance: once
CDR3nt: TGTGCCAGCACCCGGACTAGCGGCTACAATGAGCAGTTCTTC
CDR3aa: CASTRTSGYNEQFF

d_gene: .
v_gene: TRBV9
j_gene: TRBJ2-7
abundance: .
CDR3nt: TGTGCCAGCAGCGCGGGACCGCGAAACGAGCAGTACTTC
CDR3aa: CASSAGPRNEQYF

d_gene: .
v_gene: TRBV19
j_gene: TRBJ1-2
abundance: .
CDR3nt: TGTGCCAGTAGCAGGACAGCTATGGATGACTATGGCTACACCTTC
CDR3aa: CASSRTAMDDYGYTF

d_gene: .
v_gene: TRBV28
j_gene: TRBJ1-2
abundance: .
CDR3nt: TGTGCCAGCAGCCGTAGCTTGGGTGGAGGGCATAATGGCTACACCTTC
CDR3aa: CASSRSLGGGHNGYTF

d_gene: TRBD2
v_gene: TRBV10-3
j_gene: TRBJ2-1
abundance: .
CDR3nt: TGTGCCATCAGGGGGGGAGGGACTGGGACTAGCTCTTACAATGAGCAGTTCTTC
CDR3aa: CAIRGGGTGTSSYNEQFF

d_gene: TRBD1
v_gene: TRBV6-5
j_gene: TRBJ1-2
abundance: .
CDR3nt: TGTGCCAGCAGTACGGACAGGCTTACCTATGGCTACACCTTC
CDR3aa: CASSTDRLTYGYTF

d_gene: .
v_gene: TRBV6-1
j_gene: TRBJ2-6
abundance: .
CDR3nt: TGTGCCAGCAGTGCCGTCTCTGGGGCCAACGTCCTGACTTTC
CDR3aa: CASSAVSGANVLTF

d_gene: TRBD2
v_gene: TRBV18
j_gene: TRBJ2-3
abundance: .
CDR3nt: TGTGCCAGCTCACAGCTAGCGGATTACACAGATACGCAGTATTTT
CDR3aa: CASSQLADYTDTQYF

d_gene: .
v_gene: TRBV4-2
j_gene: TRBJ1-3
abundance: once
CDR3nt: TGTGCCAGCAGCCAAGATCGAGGGTTGGCGTCTGGAAACACCATATATTTT
CDR3aa: CASSQDRGLASGNTIYF

d_gene: .
v_gene: TRBV28
j_gene: TRBJ1-3
abundance: .
CDR3nt: TGTGCCAGCAGTTTCTGGGGCGCTGGAAACACCATATATTTT
CDR3aa: CASSFWGAGNTIYF

d_gene: TRBD1
v_gene: TRBV29-1
j_gene: TRBJ1-3
abundance: .
CDR3nt: TGCAGCGTTGAGGGACAGGGTGACACCATATATTTT
CDR3aa: CSVEGQGDTIYF

d_gene: .
v_gene: TRBV7-9
j_gene: TRBJ1-5
abundance: .
CDR3nt: TGTGCCAGCAGCTTAGGGGGGGCCTGGAATCAGCCCCAGCATTTT
CDR3aa: CASSLGGAWNQPQHF

d_gene: .
v_gene: TRBV28
j_gene: TRBJ1-2
abundance: .
CDR3nt: TGTGCCAGCAGTTCCGCCGAGAGAGGCTACACCTTC
CDR3aa: CASSSAERGYTF

d_gene: .
v_gene: TRBV28
j_gene: TRBJ2-6
abundance: .
CDR3nt: TGTGCCAGCAGTTCCAACAGGGCCGGGGCCAACGTCCTGACTTTC
CDR3aa: CASSSNRAGANVLTF

d_gene: TRBD2
v_gene: TRBV6-5
j_gene: TRBJ2-3
abundance: .
CDR3nt: TGTGCCAGCCTGCTAGCGGGCACAGATACGCAGTATTTT
CDR3aa: CASLLAGTDTQYF

d_gene: TRBD1
v_gene: TRBV5-1
j_gene: TRBJ1-1
abundance: .
CDR3nt: TGCGCCAGCAGCTTGGTAGCCTTGACAGGGACGAACACTGAAGCTTTCTTT
CDR3aa: CASSLVALTGTNTEAFF

d_gene: .
v_gene: TRBV5-6
j_gene: TRBJ2-1
abundance: once
CDR3nt: TGTGCCAGCAGCTTGGTTGGGCAGGGCTTTAGGAATGAGCAGTTCTTC
CDR3aa: CASSLVGQGFRNEQFF

d_gene: TRBD1
v_gene: TRBV28
j_gene: TRBJ2-3
abundance: .
CDR3nt: TGTGCCAGCAGCCCTTGGGGCACAGGGGTAACAGATACGCAGTATTTT
CDR3aa: CASSPWGTGVTDTQYF

d_gene: .
v_gene: TRBV27
j_gene: TRBJ2-7
abundance: .
CDR3nt: TGTGCCAGCAGTTTAGGGGGCGCCGTGGGGGCAACCTACGAGCAGTACTTC
CDR3aa: CASSLGGAVGATYEQYF

d_gene: .
v_gene: TRBV5-1
j_gene: TRBJ1-1
abundance: .
CDR3nt: TGCGCCAGCAGCTTGGGGGTGGGGAACACTGAAGCTTTCTTT
CDR3aa: CASSLGVGNTEAFF

d_gene: TRBD2
v_gene: TRBV9
j_gene: TRBJ2-5
abundance: .
CDR3nt: TGTGCCAGCAGCGTAGCGACCGGGACTAGCGGGAGACCTGAGACCCAGTACTTC
CDR3aa: CASSVATGTSGRPETQYF

d_gene: .
v_gene: TRBV7-2
j_gene: TRBJ2-7
abundance: .
CDR3nt: TGTGCCAGCAGCTTATTTAGCGGTTACGAGCAGTACTTC
CDR3aa: CASSLFSGYEQYF

d_gene: .
v_gene: TRBV6-5
j_gene: TRBJ2-2
abundance: .
CDR3nt: TGTGCCAGCAGTAACCCGGGACTCCCGCCCGGGGAGCTGTTTTTT
CDR3aa: CASSNPGLPPGELFF

d_gene: .
v_gene: TRBV2
j_gene: TRBJ1-2
abundance: .
CDR3nt: TGTGCCAGCAGTGATCGGGGCAGAGTGGGCTACACCTTC
CDR3aa: CASSDRGRVGYTF

d_gene: .
v_gene: TRBV5-6
j_gene: TRBJ2-5
abundance: .
CDR3nt: TGTGCCAGCAGCCCCAGCGGTAGAGAGACCCAGTACTTC
CDR3aa: CASSPSGRETQYF

d_gene: .
v_gene: TRBV6-1
j_gene: TRBJ2-7
abundance: .
CDR3nt: TGTGCCAGCAGTGAGTCGGGACAAATCTACTACGAGCAGTACTTC
CDR3aa: CASSESGQIYYEQYF

d_gene: .
v_gene: TRBV19
j_gene: TRBJ1-5
abundance: .
CDR3nt: TGTGCCAGTAGTATAGAGGGGACCACGGGCCGTCCCCGTAATCAGCCCCAGCATTTT
CDR3aa: CASSIEGTTGRPRNQPQHF

d_gene: .
v_gene: TRBV19
j_gene: TRBJ1-1
abundance: few
CDR3nt: TGTGCCAGTAGTATCGGTATGAACACTGAAGCTTTCTTT
CDR3aa: CASSIGMNTEAFF

d_gene: TRBD1
v_gene: TRBV7-8
j_gene: TRBJ1-5
abundance: .
CDR3nt: TGTGCCAGCAGCTCCAGGACAGGGGCCCATCAGCCCCAGCATTTT
CDR3aa: CASSSRTGAHQPQHF

d_gene: .
v_gene: TRBV7-6
j_gene: TRBJ2-4
abundance: .
CDR3nt: TGTGCCAGCAGCTTTCCACAGGAGGGGAAAAACATTCAGTACTTC
CDR3aa: CASSFPQEGKNIQYF

d_gene: .
v_gene: TRBV6-4
j_gene: TRBJ1-5
abundance: .
CDR3nt: TGTGCCAGCAGCCCGAATTCCGACAATCAGCCCCAGCATTTT
CDR3aa: CASSPNSDNQPQHF

d_gene: TRBD2
v_gene: TRBV27
j_gene: TRBJ2-2
abundance: .
CDR3nt: TGTGCCACGCTTCCTCTAGCGGGAGCCACCGGGGAGCTGTTTTTT
CDR3aa: CATLPLAGATGELFF

d_gene: .
v_gene: TRBV7-3
j_gene: TRBJ2-2
abundance: .
CDR3nt: TGTGCCAGCAAAGCCGGCGGGGTAGCTCCCGGGGAGCTGTTTTTT
CDR3aa: CASKAGGVAPGELFF

d_gene: TRBD1
v_gene: TRBV7-2
j_gene: TRBJ1-3
abundance: .
CDR3nt: TGTGCCAGCAGCGACGACAGGGCTGGAAACACCATATATTTT
CDR3aa: CASSDDRAGNTIYF

d_gene: TRBD2
v_gene: TRBV4-1
j_gene: TRBJ2-7
abundance: .
CDR3nt: TGCGCCAGCAGCCATATCCTAGCGGGAGGGCCGGAGCAGTACTTC
CDR3aa: CASSHILAGGPEQYF

d_gene: TRBD1
v_gene: TRBV9
j_gene: TRBJ1-2
abundance: .
CDR3nt: TGTGCCAGCAGGGGGACAGCTAACTATGGCTACACCTTC
CDR3aa: CASRGTANYGYTF

d_gene: .
v_gene: TRBV2
j_gene: TRBJ1-5
abundance: .
CDR3nt: TGTGCCAGCAGTGAAAACGGGGGCTCAAATCAGCCCCAGCATTTT
CDR3aa: CASSENGGSNQPQHF

d_gene: TRBD1
v_gene: TRBV7-2
j_gene: TRBJ2-7
abundance: .
CDR3nt: TGTGCCAGCAGCTCCCAAAGTGGACAGGGTTACGAGCAGTACTTC
CDR3aa: CASSSQSGQGYEQYF

d_gene: TRBD1
v_gene: TRBV7-3
j_gene: TRBJ2-5
abundance: .
CDR3nt: TGTGCCAGCAGCTCCGGGACAGGGGGTCGAAAGACCCAGTACTTC
CDR3aa: CASSSGTGGRKTQYF

d_gene: .
v_gene: TRBV21-1
j_gene: TRBJ1-4
abundance: once
CDR3nt: TGTGCCAGCAACGAGGCCTGGACGGGAGTGGAGGAAAAACTGTTTTTT
CDR3aa: CASNEAWTGVEEKLFF